The sequence of this T cell receptor beta chain was determined in a study of blood T cells in healthy people across ages. Primed by a sample-barcoded 5' primer and a J-beta primer mix, a second PCR proceeded for roughly 7 to 11 cycles. In TCRdb, the 5' RACE reads were re-called with MiXCR into one record per CDR3 protein. The table records about 1 million distinct CDR3 sequences, less than 25% of them present only once. CDR3 length equals 16 residues. The germline V and J ends were trimmed by 0 bases and 0 bases, with 9 bases remaining between them. Germline CDR1 reads SQVTM; CDR2 reads ANQGSEA. This clonotype was observed a handful of times. The same data also contributed to another study, on T cells of mothers and their children. According to that study: At approximately 1.6 ug per 15 ul, all of the extracted RNA went into cDNA synthesis. No clones detected were persistent microchimeric T cell clones.

The TCR comes from a girl under 10 years old in good health. This chain uses TRBV29-1 with TRBJ2-6; D remains unclear. Sequences were obtained from blood. The CDR3 is CSVEEDGYSGANVLTF. In DNA, the CDR3 is TGCAGCGTTGAAGAGGACGGATACTCTGGGGCCAACGTCCTGACTTTC.